Described below is a single T cell receptor (beta chain) sequence and its context. Other DNA variants within this sample encode the same CDR3. This record belongs to a study of control samples from healthy donors and cancer patients. The germline V gene has CDR1 SGHRS and CDR2 YFSETQ. The J segment lost 2 bases and the V segment lost 3 bases, leaving 3 bases of the junction unmatched. CDR3 length: 15 residues. The data were produced by immunoSEQ multiplex PCR, yet TCRdb's version contains in-frame clones alone and is incomplete. The table has 150,000 to 200,000 clones, around 91% seen once; the top ten hold 1.5%.

Sequencing was performed on blood. The rearrangement uses TRBV5-1 and TRBJ1-2, with 11 bases fitting TRBD1. This sequence was found in a woman aged 25 to 39 in good health. CDR3 coding DNA: TGCGCCAGCAGCTCCCGGACAGGGGGCAACTATGGCTACACCTTC. Translation: CASSSRTGGNYGYTF. The full variable domain, its missing parts supplied by reference TRBV5-1 and TRBJ1-2, is KAGVTQTPRYLIKTRGQQVTLSCSPISGHRSVSWYQQTPGQGLQFLFEYFSETQRNKGNFPGRFSGRQFSNSRSEMNVSTLELGDSALYLCASSSRTGGNYGYTFGSGTRLTVV.